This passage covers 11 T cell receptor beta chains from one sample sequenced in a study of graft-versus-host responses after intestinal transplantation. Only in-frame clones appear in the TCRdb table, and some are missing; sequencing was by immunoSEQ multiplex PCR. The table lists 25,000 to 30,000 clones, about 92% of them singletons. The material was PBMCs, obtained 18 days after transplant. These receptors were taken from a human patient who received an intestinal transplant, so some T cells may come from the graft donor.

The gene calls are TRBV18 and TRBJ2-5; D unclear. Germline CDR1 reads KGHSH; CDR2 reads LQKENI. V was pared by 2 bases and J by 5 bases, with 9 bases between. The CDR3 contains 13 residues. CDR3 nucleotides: TGTGCCAGCTCACCAGTGGCTGCCGAGACCCAGTACTTC. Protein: CASSPVAAETQYF.

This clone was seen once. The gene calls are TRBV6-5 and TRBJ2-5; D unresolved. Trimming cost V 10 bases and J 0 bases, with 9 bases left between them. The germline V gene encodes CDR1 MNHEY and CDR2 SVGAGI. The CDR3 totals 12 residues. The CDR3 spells CATLRDQETQYF. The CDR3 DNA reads TGTGCCACCCTCCGGGACCAAGAGACCCAGTACTTC.

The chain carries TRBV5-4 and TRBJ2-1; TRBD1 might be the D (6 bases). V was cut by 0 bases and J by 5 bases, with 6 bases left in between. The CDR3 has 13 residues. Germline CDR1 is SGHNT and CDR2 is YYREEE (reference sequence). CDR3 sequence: CASSLDRDNEQFF. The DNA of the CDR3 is TGTGCCAGCAGCTTGGACAGGGACAATGAGCAGTTCTTC.

CDR3 DNA sequence: TGTGCCAGCAGCGTAGACCCCTTGGGGAATGGCTACACCTTC. It translates to CASSVDPLGNGYTF. The gene calls are TRBV9 and TRBJ1-2; D is uncertain. Trimming took off 0 bases at V and 6 bases at J, with 12 bases between the two ends. CDR1 and CDR2 from the germline V gene are SGDLS and YYNGEE. CDR3 length: 14 amino acids.

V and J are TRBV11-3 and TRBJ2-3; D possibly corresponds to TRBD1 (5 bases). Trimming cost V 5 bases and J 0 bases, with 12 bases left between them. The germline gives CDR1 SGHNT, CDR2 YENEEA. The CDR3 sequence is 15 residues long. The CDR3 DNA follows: TGTGCCAGCAGCCTAGGACACGGGAGCACAGATACGCAGTATTTT. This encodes CASSLGHGSTDTQYF.

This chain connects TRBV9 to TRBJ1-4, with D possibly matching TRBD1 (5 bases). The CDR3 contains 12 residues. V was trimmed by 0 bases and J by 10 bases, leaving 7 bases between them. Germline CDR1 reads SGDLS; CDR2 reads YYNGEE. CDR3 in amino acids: CASSVGGGKLFF. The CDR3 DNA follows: TGTGCCAGCAGCGTAGGTGGGGGAAAACTGTTTTTT.

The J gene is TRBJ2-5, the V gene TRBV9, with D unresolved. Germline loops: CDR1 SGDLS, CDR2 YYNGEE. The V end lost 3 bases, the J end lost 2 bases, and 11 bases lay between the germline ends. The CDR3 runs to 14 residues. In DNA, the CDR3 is TGTGCCAGCAGCGCCACCCCCAGACAAGAGACCCAGTACTTC. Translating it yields CASSATPRQETQYF.

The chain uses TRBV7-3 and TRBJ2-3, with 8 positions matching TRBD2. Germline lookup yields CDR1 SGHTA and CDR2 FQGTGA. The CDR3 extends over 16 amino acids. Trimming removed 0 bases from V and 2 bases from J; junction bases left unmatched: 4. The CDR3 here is CASSLTGGGTTDTQYF. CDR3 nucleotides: TGTGCCAGCAGCTTAACTGGCGGGGGGACCACAGATACGCAGTATTTT.

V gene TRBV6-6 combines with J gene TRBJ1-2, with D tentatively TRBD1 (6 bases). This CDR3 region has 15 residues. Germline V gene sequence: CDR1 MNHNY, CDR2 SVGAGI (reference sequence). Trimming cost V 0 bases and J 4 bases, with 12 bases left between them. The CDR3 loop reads CASSYSIQGSYGYTF. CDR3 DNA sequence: TGTGCCAGCAGTTACTCCATACAGGGAAGCTATGGCTACACCTTC.

CDR3 DNA: TGTGCTAGTGGGCTCGGGGGCACTGAAGCTTTCTTT. Its translation is CASGLGGTEAFF. This chain connects TRBV12-5 to TRBJ1-1; D perhaps matches TRBD1 (5 bases). V was trimmed by 6 bases and J by 4 bases, leaving 9 bases between them. Germline V gene lookup returns CDR1 LGHNT and CDR2 FRNRAP. The CDR3 extends over 12 amino acids.

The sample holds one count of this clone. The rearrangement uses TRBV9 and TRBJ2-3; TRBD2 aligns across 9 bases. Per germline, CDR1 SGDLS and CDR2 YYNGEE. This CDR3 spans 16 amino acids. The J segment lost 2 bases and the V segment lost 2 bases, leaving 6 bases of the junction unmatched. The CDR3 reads CASSVSAGGITDTQYF. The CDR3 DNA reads TGTGCCAGCAGCGTTTCAGCGGGGGGAATCACAGATACGCAGTATTTT. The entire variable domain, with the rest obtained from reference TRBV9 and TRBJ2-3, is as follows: DSGVTQTPKHLITATGQRVTLRCSPRSGDLSVYWYQQSLDQGLQFLIQYYNGEERAKGNILERFSAQQFPDLHSELNLSSLELGDSALYFCASSVSAGGITDTQYFGPGTRLTVL.